Listed below are T cell receptor beta chains from one sample, sequenced in a study of T cell repertoires in cytomegalovirus infection. Each CDR3 protein gets one entry after TCRdb re-called the reads with MiXCR. The sample includes some 310,000 distinct CDR3 sequences, approximately 25% seen only once; the top ten take 10% to 15%. Their antigens remain unidentified. Sequenced material: cultured PBMCs, taken from culture after CMV antigen stimulation. The receptors were gathered from a human donor in good health (CMV status not recorded). Some clones in this sample may be carry-over from other donors' samples. CDR3s leave out the opening cysteine and the closing phenylalanine or tryptophan. The order of the fields is D gene, V gene, clone size, CDR3 protein. The D gene is left open where the match is weak. Clone size appears in some rows only: once, few, many, or a class for an expanded clone.

D gene: .
V gene: TRBV5-1
clone size: few
CDR3 protein: ASSLGGTSGANVLT

D gene: .
V gene: TRBV6-2/TRBV6-3
clone size: .
CDR3 protein: ASSSSREYGYT

D gene: TRBD1
V gene: TRBV28
clone size: few
CDR3 protein: ASSSTGRWNTEAF

D gene: TRBD1
V gene: TRBV2
clone size: .
CDR3 protein: ASRSAGGETQY

D gene: .
V gene: TRBV7-8
clone size: many
CDR3 protein: ASSSLRSDGTDTQY

D gene: TRBD1
V gene: TRBV25-1
clone size: .
CDR3 protein: ASRPGGSYNEQF

D gene: TRBD2
V gene: TRBV5-1
clone size: .
CDR3 protein: ASSGGDGGPQETQY

D gene: TRBD1
V gene: TRBV6-5
clone size: many
CDR3 protein: ATRQGAADSQNEQF

D gene: .
V gene: TRBV7-2
clone size: many
CDR3 protein: ASSLEPLGYEQY

D gene: .
V gene: TRBV7-6
clone size: many
CDR3 protein: ASSGRELVDEQF

D gene: TRBD1
V gene: TRBV28
clone size: .
CDR3 protein: ASSFGTGYGYT

D gene: TRBD2
V gene: TRBV20-1
clone size: many
CDR3 protein: SASGWGGLEQF

D gene: TRBD1
V gene: TRBV6-2/TRBV6-3
clone size: .
CDR3 protein: ASRAQPTGTEAF

D gene: TRBD1
V gene: TRBV10-3
clone size: few
CDR3 protein: AISGDRVHEQY

D gene: .
V gene: TRBV6-2/TRBV6-3
clone size: few
CDR3 protein: ASTPQGGEQY

D gene: .
V gene: TRBV7-2
clone size: few
CDR3 protein: ASSLRQVPSPTRNEQF

D gene: .
V gene: TRBV7-9
clone size: few
CDR3 protein: ASSLGGGPIYGYT

D gene: .
V gene: TRBV28
clone size: .
CDR3 protein: ASSIQGGDEQF

D gene: .
V gene: TRBV27
clone size: .
CDR3 protein: ASSPGQVLGGYIQY

D gene: TRBD2
V gene: TRBV6-2/TRBV6-3
clone size: many
CDR3 protein: ASSYHRGATGGGNRNEQF

D gene: TRBD2
V gene: TRBV28
clone size: .
CDR3 protein: ASSLSSGSGFNEQF

D gene: .
V gene: TRBV12-3/TRBV12-4
clone size: .
CDR3 protein: ASSSGGPANTGELF

D gene: .
V gene: TRBV27
clone size: .
CDR3 protein: ASSLSPSGTSGYT

D gene: .
V gene: TRBV7-4
clone size: .
CDR3 protein: ASSRTDIPNYGYT

D gene: .
V gene: TRBV7-2
clone size: few
CDR3 protein: ASSPVVLTGELF

D gene: .
V gene: TRBV7-2
clone size: many
CDR3 protein: ASSLWVSNEKLF

D gene: .
V gene: TRBV7-1
clone size: .
CDR3 protein: ASSPAREKLF

D gene: TRBD2
V gene: TRBV7-9
clone size: many
CDR3 protein: ASSTSVYFYEQY

D gene: TRBD1
V gene: TRBV2
clone size: few
CDR3 protein: ASSQTGTVVNEQF

D gene: TRBD1
V gene: TRBV6-6
clone size: .
CDR3 protein: ASTRGGSNTEAF

D gene: .
V gene: TRBV9
clone size: few
CDR3 protein: ASSSRGTADNEQF

D gene: .
V gene: TRBV18
clone size: .
CDR3 protein: ASSRYPARAAEKLF

D gene: TRBD2
V gene: TRBV12-3/TRBV12-4
clone size: once
CDR3 protein: ASSSTSAGTQY

D gene: .
V gene: TRBV7-2
clone size: few
CDR3 protein: ASSLIALNTEAF

D gene: .
V gene: TRBV7-2
clone size: many
CDR3 protein: ASSLAQRFFSYEQY

D gene: .
V gene: TRBV30
clone size: many
CDR3 protein: ARRAHSGNTIY

D gene: TRBD1
V gene: TRBV6-2/TRBV6-3
clone size: .
CDR3 protein: ASSYAGTGNTEAF

D gene: .
V gene: TRBV19
clone size: few
CDR3 protein: ASSIRRSNTGELF

D gene: TRBD2
V gene: TRBV5-1
clone size: few
CDR3 protein: ASSLGTSGKYNEQF

D gene: .
V gene: TRBV11-2
clone size: .
CDR3 protein: ASSLDLQGEQF

D gene: TRBD2
V gene: TRBV7-2
clone size: many
CDR3 protein: ASSKPSGSVTGELF

D gene: TRBD1
V gene: TRBV7-2
clone size: .
CDR3 protein: ASSFSDRGFSETQY

D gene: .
V gene: TRBV9
clone size: many
CDR3 protein: ASSVAIGNYGYT

D gene: TRBD2
V gene: TRBV6-6
clone size: .
CDR3 protein: ASSYLTSGTYNEQF

D gene: TRBD2
V gene: TRBV28
clone size: few
CDR3 protein: ASSISGRKKDTQY

D gene: .
V gene: TRBV29-1
clone size: .
CDR3 protein: SVGVAWDQY

D gene: TRBD1
V gene: TRBV19
clone size: .
CDR3 protein: ASGDSFDSPLH

D gene: .
V gene: TRBV19
clone size: few
CDR3 protein: ASSATQSNYGYT

D gene: .
V gene: TRBV12-3/TRBV12-4
clone size: .
CDR3 protein: ASSKSGYGYT

D gene: .
V gene: TRBV7-8
clone size: .
CDR3 protein: ASSPRVHNEQF

D gene: .
V gene: TRBV6-6
clone size: .
CDR3 protein: ASSARGNSYEQY

D gene: TRBD1
V gene: TRBV12-3/TRBV12-4
clone size: .
CDR3 protein: ASSLAGQGYEAF

D gene: .
V gene: TRBV6-2/TRBV6-3
clone size: few
CDR3 protein: ASSRTQGNEQF

D gene: .
V gene: TRBV11-2
clone size: .
CDR3 protein: ASSLGSGPNTGELF

D gene: TRBD2
V gene: TRBV7-2
clone size: many
CDR3 protein: ASSLGGRAGGPLEETQY

D gene: TRBD2
V gene: TRBV20-1
clone size: few
CDR3 protein: SARVEASGREEQY

D gene: .
V gene: TRBV25-1
clone size: .
CDR3 protein: ASSGTVGTDTQY